A selection of T cell receptor beta chains follows, all from one sample in a study of cytomegalovirus exposure and HLA in healthy donors. Profiling relied on immunoSEQ multiplex PCR, and the TCRdb table lists in-frame clones only, not all of them. The sample lists roughly 190,000 clones, 82% occurring once. The sequencing sample was made of PBMCs. These receptors were collected from a woman aged 18-29 years in good health and CMV-seronegative. Each CDR3 is given with its conserved first and last residue. A D gene is named only where the DNA matches it firmly. Clone size is stated in some rows and not others, as once, few, many or a class when expanded.

NA TRBJ2-7 NA TRBV7-9 CSSSPAAHQQYF TGTTCCAGCAGCCCAGCGGCCCACCAGCAGTACTTC
few TRBJ1-2 NA TRBV19 CASSIGQWSNYGYTF TGTGCCAGTAGTATAGGACAGTGGAGTAACTATGGCTACACCTTC
NA TRBJ2-1 TRBD2 TRBV7-9 CASSLMSGGAGEQFF TGTGCCAGCAGCTTAATGAGCGGGGGGGCGGGGGAGCAGTTCTTC
few TRBJ2-1 NA TRBV4-2 CASSQEKTTTYNEQFF TGTGCCAGCAGCCAAGAAAAGACTACCACATACAATGAGCAGTTCTTC
NA TRBJ2-7 TRBD1 TRBV28 CASRGTGTYEQYF TGTGCCAGCAGAGGGACAGGCACCTACGAGCAGTACTTC
few TRBJ1-2 NA TRBV7-6 CASSPLAGNYGYTF TGTGCCAGCAGCCCCCTGGCAGGGAACTATGGCTACACCTTC
NA TRBJ2-1 TRBD2 TRBV30 CAWSEGTSGNEQFF TGTGCCTGGAGTGAAGGGACTAGTGGCAATGAGCAGTTCTTC
many TRBJ2-7 NA TRBV6-5 CASSYGRTLYEQYF TGTGCCAGCAGTTACGGCCGGACACTCTACGAGCAGTACTTC
NA TRBJ2-1 TRBD2 TRBV19 CASYREGPPGEQFF TGTGCCAGTTACCGGGAGGGCCCTCCCGGGGAGCAGTTCTTC
NA TRBJ1-4 TRBD1 TRBV19 CASSRTQGMGEKLFF TGTGCCAGTAGTAGAACACAGGGGATGGGCGAAAAACTGTTTTTT
NA TRBJ2-2 NA TRBV27 CASSLGDTGELFF TGTGCCAGCAGCCTAGGGGACACCGGGGAGCTGTTTTTT
NA TRBJ2-7 NA TRBV6-1 CASSDMGQFYEQYF TGTGCCAGCAGTGACATGGGACAATTTTACGAGCAGTACTTC
once TRBJ2-7 NA TRBV29-1 CSVAVRSYEQYF TGCAGCGTTGCGGTTCGATCCTACGAGCAGTACTTC
NA TRBJ2-3 TRBD1 TRBV5-6 CASSLVGRGPDTQYF TGTGCCAGCAGCTTGGTTGGCAGGGGGCCCGATACGCAGTATTTT
once TRBJ1-2 NA TRBV19 CASSIDVLTGAYGYTF TGTGCCAGTAGTATAGACGTCCTGACAGGTGCCTATGGCTACACCTTC
NA TRBJ2-4 TRBD2 TRBV13 CASSLVTSSGGPSEGIQYF TGTGCCAGCAGCTTAGTAACAAGTAGCGGGGGGCCCTCTGAGGGCATTCAGTACTTC
NA TRBJ2-7 TRBD2 TRBV18 CASSPRGRSYEQYF TGTGCCAGCTCACCTCGCGGGAGGTCCTACGAGCAGTACTTC
NA TRBJ1-2 TRBD1 TRBV5-4 CASQGQGILDGYTF TGTGCCAGCCAGGGACAGGGGATACTGGATGGCTACACCTTC
NA TRBJ1-1 TRBD1 TRBV19 CASSPDRGFTEAFF TGTGCCAGTTCCCCGGACAGGGGATTTACTGAAGCTTTCTTT
NA TRBJ2-3 NA TRBV29-1 CSVAGQGRLAGLVDTQYF TGCAGCGTTGCGGGACAGGGGCGGCTAGCGGGGTTGGTAGATACGCAGTATTTT
NA TRBJ1-2 NA TRBV29-1 CSVGGSGYYGYTF TGCAGCGTTGGAGGGTCCGGCTACTATGGCTACACCTTC
NA TRBJ2-2 TRBD2 TRBV29-1 CSVPRRGSGSVDTGELFF TGCAGCGTCCCCCGTCGTGGTAGCGGGAGCGTTGACACCGGGGAGCTGTTTTTT
NA TRBJ1-6 TRBD1 TRBV19 CASTLRQGSPLHF TGTGCCAGTACTCTACGACAGGGATCACCCCTCCACTTT
NA TRBJ1-2 NA TRBV18 CASSPGQGQDYGYTF TGTGCCAGCTCACCAGGGCAGGGGCAGGACTATGGCTACACCTTC
NA TRBJ1-5 TRBD1 TRBV30 CAFTGDSHNQPQHF TGTGCCTTCACAGGGGACAGTCACAATCAGCCCCAGCATTTT
NA TRBJ1-2 NA TRBV7-9 CASSLPGDGYTF TGTGCCAGCAGCTTACCAGGGGATGGCTACACCTTC
NA TRBJ2-7 TRBD1 TRBV5-1 CASSLSGGEQYF TGCGCCAGCAGCTTGTCAGGGGGTGAGCAGTACTTC
NA TRBJ1-2 TRBD1 TRBV6-1 CASSRQGLNYGYTF TGTGCCAGCAGTAGACAGGGATTAAACTATGGCTACACCTTC
NA TRBJ1-6 TRBD1 TRBV7-2 CASSAGQEGNSPLHF TGTGCCAGCAGCGCCGGACAGGAGGGTAATTCACCCCTCCACTTT